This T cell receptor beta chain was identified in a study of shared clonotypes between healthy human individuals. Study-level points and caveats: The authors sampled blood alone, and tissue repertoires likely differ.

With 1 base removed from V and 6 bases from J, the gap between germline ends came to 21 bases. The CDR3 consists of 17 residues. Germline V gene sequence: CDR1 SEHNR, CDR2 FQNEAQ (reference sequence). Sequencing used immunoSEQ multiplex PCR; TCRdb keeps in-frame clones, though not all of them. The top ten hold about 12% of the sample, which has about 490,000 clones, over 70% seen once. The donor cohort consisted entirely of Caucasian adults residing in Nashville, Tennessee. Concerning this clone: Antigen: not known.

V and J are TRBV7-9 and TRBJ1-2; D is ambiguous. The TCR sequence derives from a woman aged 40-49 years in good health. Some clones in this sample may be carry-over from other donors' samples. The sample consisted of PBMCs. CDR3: CASSLVAGTHPGNGYTF. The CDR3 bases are TGTGCCAGCAGCTTAGTGGCGGGCACTCATCCCGGAAATGGCTACACCTTC.